These 22 T cell receptor beta chains were all obtained from the same sample, sequenced in a study of blood T cell repertoires in COVID-19. The data were produced by immunoSEQ multiplex PCR, yet TCRdb's version contains in-frame clones alone and is incomplete. The repertoire holds 250,000 to 300,000 clones, with over 75% as singletons. Sequencing was carried out using peripheral blood. The receptors derive from a man aged 45-65 years with active or convalescent COVID-19.

The rearrangement links TRBV30 to TRBJ1-1; D gene unclear. Looked up from germline, CDR1 is GTSNPN and CDR2 is SVGIG (reference sequence). The V and J ends lost 3 bases and 1 base respectively, with 9 bases between them. The CDR3 loop spans 13 amino acids. The CDR3 DNA is TGTGCCTGGAGACGAACACAGAACACTGAAGCTTTCTTT. This codes for CAWRRTQNTEAFF.

The rearrangement joins TRBV19 to TRBJ1-1; D gene uncertain. Deletions cut 4 bases from V and 6 bases from J, with 6 bases between. The CDR3 runs to 11 residues. Germline V CDR1 and CDR2: LNHDA, SQIVND (reference sequence). The chain's CDR3 is CASSKGAEAFF. In DNA, the CDR3 is TGTGCCAGTAGTAAGGGAGCTGAAGCTTTCTTT.

The chain employs TRBV5-6 and TRBJ1-3; a possible D gene is TRBD1 (6 bases). The germline gives CDR1 SGHDT, CDR2 YYEEEE. Deletions cut 0 bases from V and 1 base from J, with 8 bases between. CDR3 length: 15 amino acids. CDR3 in amino acids: CASSLDTGSGNTIYF. The CDR3, as DNA: TGTGCCAGCAGCTTGGACACAGGGTCTGGAAACACCATATATTTT.

This chain uses TRBV28 with TRBJ1-1; 7 nucleotides match TRBD1. The germline CDR1 and CDR2 sequences are MDHEN and SYDVKM. The CDR3 totals 13 residues. Losses at the gene ends were 7 bases for V and 11 bases for J; bases not matched to a gene: 13. Here the CDR3 reads CASTNSGGRLAFF. CDR3 DNA: TGTGCCAGCACCAACTCAGGGGGGAGATTGGCTTTCTTT.

The gene calls are TRBV27 and TRBJ1-4; tentative D call: TRBD1 (6 bases). CDR1 and CDR2 from the germline V gene are MNHEY and SMNVEV (reference sequence). V dropped 5 bases and J dropped 5 bases, with 15 bases sitting between them. This CDR3 has 15 amino acids. The CDR3 protein is CASSPYLQGNEKLFF. In DNA, the CDR3 is TGTGCCAGCAGTCCCTACTTACAGGGAAATGAAAAACTGTTTTTT.

The CDR3 here is CASSYRPGQGNSPLHF. The DNA for the CDR3 is TGTGCCAGCAGTTACAGACCGGGACAGGGTAACTCACCCCTCCACTTT. V and J are TRBV6-5 and TRBJ1-6; 9 nucleotides match TRBD1. CDR1 and CDR2 from the germline V gene are MNHEY and SVGAGI. This CDR3 is 16 amino acids long. The ends lost 2 bases at V and 10 bases at J; junction bases unmatched: 9.

The chain uses TRBV6-5 and TRBJ1-4, with D unclear. V lost 6 bases to trimming and J lost 0 bases, with 8 bases between them. The germline gives CDR1 MNHEY, CDR2 SVGAGI. CDR3 length equals 14 residues. The CDR3 DNA sequence: TGTGCCAGCAGCCCCAGTGCAACTAATGAAAAACTGTTTTTT. Amino acid sequence: CASSPSATNEKLFF.

Only one count was recorded for this clone. The chain couples TRBV5-6 to TRBJ1-1; 7 bases are shared with TRBD1. V gave up 1 base and J gave up 7 bases; unmatched junction bases: 7. The CDR3 is 14 amino acids. The germline V gene has CDR1 SGHDT and CDR2 YYEEEE. CDR3 in DNA: TGTGCCAGCAGCTTGTCGGGACAGCGGTTTGAAGCTTTCTTT. Residues: CASSLSGQRFEAFF. Variable domain in full (rest from reference TRBV5-6 and TRBJ1-1): DAGVTQSPTHLIKTRGQQVTLRCSPKSGHDTVSWYQQALGQGPQFIFQYYEEEERQRGNFPDRFSGHQFPNYSSELNVNALLLGDSALYLCASSLSGQRFEAFFGQGTRLTVV.

This clone was counted a single time. The chain is built from TRBV28 and TRBJ2-3; a weak D match, TRBD1 (6 bases). With 4 bases removed from V and 2 bases from J, the gap between germline ends came to 10 bases. CDR1 is MDHEN, CDR2 SYDVKM, per germline. The CDR3 spans 14 residues. The CDR3 sequence: CASSSGHPTDTQYF. Here the CDR3 DNA reads TGTGCCAGCAGTTCGGGACACCCCACAGATACGCAGTATTTT.

V and J are TRBV18 and TRBJ1-2, with 9 bases matching TRBD1. The CDR3 has 18 residues. Germline assignment: CDR1 KGHSH and CDR2 LQKENI. Trimming removed 4 bases from V and 4 bases from J; junction bases left unmatched: 16. CDR3 in amino acids: CASSLNWDRVKGPYGYTF. The CDR3 DNA reads TGTGCCAGCTCACTGAATTGGGACAGGGTGAAAGGTCCCTATGGCTACACCTTC.

The rearrangement links TRBV4-2 to TRBJ1-1; 8 bases match TRBD1. Germline loops: CDR1 LGHNA, CDR2 YNFKEQ. Losses at the gene ends were 3 bases for V and 0 bases for J; bases not matched to a gene: 9. This CDR3 spans 17 amino acids. CDR3 DNA: TGTGCCAGCAGCCACATACCCGGACAGGGCATGAACACTGAAGCTTTCTTT. Protein sequence: CASSHIPGQGMNTEAFF.

The chain uses TRBV4-1 and TRBJ2-7; 8 bases are a match to TRBD1. Per the germline V gene, CDR1 is MGHRA and CDR2 is YSYEKL. V was pared by 0 bases and J by 2 bases, with 3 bases of the junction left unmatched. This CDR3 comprises 15 residues. The CDR3: CASSQDEDRAYEQYF. CDR3 sequence (DNA): TGCGCCAGCAGCCAAGATGAGGACAGGGCCTACGAGCAGTACTTC.

The chain couples TRBV5-1 to TRBJ2-5; 11 bases match TRBD2. Germline assignment: CDR1 SGHRS and CDR2 YFSETQ. The CDR3 sequence is 15 residues long. V lost 5 bases and J lost 5; bases outside the gene matches: 8. The CDR3 nucleotides are TGCGCCAGCAGTGCGACTAGCGGGAATCAGGAGACCCAGTACTTC. This sequence encodes CASSATSGNQETQYF.

This chain connects TRBV7-3 to TRBJ2-7, with D maybe TRBD2 (5 bases). Germline CDR1 is SGHTA and CDR2 is FQGTGA. This CDR3 comprises 14 residues. V was shortened by 2 bases and J by 6 bases, with 14 bases between the two germline ends. This CDR3 is CASSLGVSGSEQYF. In DNA form, the CDR3 reads TGTGCCAGCAGCTTAGGGGTTAGTGGGAGCGAGCAGTACTTC. Complete variable domain (other parts from reference TRBV7-3 and TRBJ2-7): GAGVSQTPSNKVTEKGKYVELRCDPISGHTALYWYRQSLGQGPEFLIYFQGTGAADDSGLPNDRFFAVRPEGSVSTLKIQRTERGDSAVYLCASSLGVSGSEQYFGPGTRLTVT.

This chain links TRBV30 with TRBJ1-2, with 10 bases aligning to TRBD1. Trimming removed 3 bases from V and 0 bases from J; junction bases left unmatched: 10. Germline CDR1 GTSNPN, CDR2 SVGIG (reference sequence). This CDR3 has 17 residues. The CDR3 DNA follows: TGTGCCTGGAGGTCATGGGACAGGGGTTCGGCTAACTATGGCTACACCTTC. Translating it yields CAWRSWDRGSANYGYTF.

V and J are TRBV7-3 and TRBJ2-1; a weak D match, TRBD1 (6 bases). Germline CDR1 and CDR2: SGHTA and FQGTGA. V was clipped by 5 bases and J by 8 bases, with 16 bases between them. The CDR3 contains 14 residues. The CDR3, as DNA: TGTGCCAGCAGCAAAACCACAGGGCGGGATGAGCAGTTCTTC. As protein: CASSKTTGRDEQFF.

V usage is TRBV28 and J usage is TRBJ1-3; TRBD1 might be the D (6 bases). Trimming took 9 bases from V and 2 from J, leaving 26 bases between them. Germline V CDR1 and CDR2: MDHEN, SYDVKM. The CDR3 is made up of 18 amino acids. The CDR3 nucleotides are TGTGCCAGTTACTCCCCAGGAATTAAAGGGGGGGCTGGAAACACCATATATTTT. Translating it yields CASYSPGIKGGAGNTIYF.

The chain recombines TRBV19 with TRBJ1-2, with 7 bases matching TRBD1. The V and J ends lost 10 bases and 7 bases, in that order; junction bases with no gene match: 15. The CDR3 length is 14 residues. Germline lookup yields CDR1 LNHDA and CDR2 SQIVND (reference sequence). The CDR3 DNA reads TGTGCCACCAAAGTAGGACATGCAGGGGGTGGCTACACCTTC. Translation: CATKVGHAGGGYTF.

The J gene is TRBJ1-2, the V gene TRBV14, with TRBD1 identical over 9 bases. V dropped 3 bases and J dropped 8; count of bases not matched to a gene: 4. CDR1 is SGHDN and CDR2 is FVKESK in the germline V gene. This CDR3 comprises 13 residues. This chain's CDR3 is CASSQDRGQGYTF. Written as DNA, the CDR3 is TGTGCCAGCAGCCAGGACAGGGGCCAAGGCTACACCTTC. Combining the CDR3 with reference TRBV14 and TRBJ1-2 gives the whole variable domain EAGVTQFPSHSVIEKGQTVTLRCDPISGHDNLYWYRRVMGKEIKFLLHFVKESKQDESGMPNNRFLAERTGGTYSTLKVQPAELEDSGVYFCASSQDRGQGYTFGSGTRLTVV.

This chain joins TRBV4-2 and TRBJ2-2; perhaps TRBD1 as D (5 bases). The germline V gene has CDR1 LGHNA and CDR2 YNFKEQ. The ends were cut back, 1 base at V and 4 bases at J, with 13 bases in the middle. The CDR3 contains 16 residues. The CDR3 coding sequence is TGTGCCAGCAGCCAAGGGTCGCAGGGCCGCACCGGGGAGCTGTTTTTT. It translates to CASSQGSQGRTGELFF.

The chain has TRBV5-4 and TRBJ2-1; 8 nucleotides line up with TRBD2. Germline loops: CDR1 SGHNT, CDR2 YYREEE (reference sequence). J was trimmed by 3 bases and V by 0 bases; bases with no gene match: 8. There are 17 residues in the CDR3. This CDR3 is CASSLGGAGGYYNEQFF. The CDR3, as DNA: TGTGCCAGCAGCTTGGGGGGCGCGGGAGGCTACTACAATGAGCAGTTCTTC. The whole variable domain, filled in from reference TRBV5-4 and TRBJ2-1, reads ETGVTQSPTHLIKTRGQQVTLRCSSQSGHNTVSWYQQALGQGPQFIFQYYREEENGRGNFPPRFSGLQFPNYSSELNVNALELDDSALYLCASSLGGAGGYYNEQFFGPGTRLTVL.

There are a few counts of this clone. V usage is TRBV19 and J usage is TRBJ1-2; D is uncertain. Trimming stripped 6 bases from V and 0 bases from J, with 14 bases between. Germline V gene lookup returns CDR1 LNHDA and CDR2 SQIVND (reference sequence). The CDR3 length is 15 residues. The CDR3 protein is CASREGGAANYGYTF. CDR3 DNA: TGTGCCAGTAGGGAAGGAGGTGCAGCTAACTATGGCTACACCTTC.